What follows are 15 T cell receptor beta chains derived from one specimen sequenced in a study of blood T cell repertoires in COVID-19. Data came from immunoSEQ multiplex PCR; TCRdb stores just in-frame clones and leaves some out. The table has around 280,000 clones, almost 90% seen once. Sequencing used peripheral blood. These receptors all come from a woman in her 30s with COVID-19, enrolled during active disease.

V is TRBV3-1 (or the pseudogene TRBV3-2) and J is TRBJ1-1; TRBD1 matches at 9 bases. Germline V CDR1 and CDR2: LGHDT, YNNKEL (reference sequence). Trimming at V came to 2 bases and at J to 4 bases, leaving 8 bases not matched to a gene. The CDR3 spans 16 residues. CDR3 amino acids: CASSQRPGQGFTEAFF. The CDR3, as DNA: TGTGCCAGCAGCCAAAGACCGGGACAGGGTTTCACTGAAGCTTTCTTT.

The chain uses TRBV24-1 and TRBJ1-1; the match to TRBD1 covers 9 bases. Trimming took 4 bases from V and 11 from J; bases not matched to a gene: 10. In germline, CDR1 is KGHDR, CDR2 SFDVKD. This CDR3 has 14 amino acids. In DNA, the CDR3 is TGTGCCACCAGTGAGGGCGGACAGGGGTTTGGGGCTTTCTTT. Its translation is CATSEGGQGFGAFF.

The chain couples TRBV19 to TRBJ1-1, with 8 bases fitting TRBD1. With 3 bases clipped from V and 3 bases from J, the junction kept 9 bases outside the gene matches. CDR1 and CDR2 (germline): LNHDA, SQIVND (reference sequence). The CDR3 sequence is 16 residues long. CDR3 DNA sequence: TGTGCCAGTAGTATCCCTGCAGGGGGCCTAGACACTGAAGCTTTCTTT. Residues: CASSIPAGGLDTEAFF.

The CDR3 DNA sequence: TGTGCCAGCGTTACAGGAGGGGGCAATCAGCCCCAGCATTTT. Translation gives CASVTGGGNQPQHF. The chain carries TRBV28 and TRBJ1-5; TRBD1 might be the D (5 bases). Per germline, CDR1 MDHEN and CDR2 SYDVKM. There are 14 residues in the CDR3. Trimming shortened V by 8 bases and J by 2 bases, and 13 bases separated the two germline ends.

The chain combines TRBV4-2 with TRBJ1-1; TRBD1 might be the D (5 bases). V was trimmed by 0 bases and J by 6 bases, leaving 11 bases between them. This CDR3 has 14 amino acids. The V gene's germline CDR1 is LGHNA and CDR2 YNFKEQ. CDR3 in amino acids: CASSQDQGLPEAFF. The DNA of the CDR3 is TGTGCCAGCAGCCAAGATCAGGGTTTACCTGAAGCTTTCTTT.

The chain combines TRBV5-1 with TRBJ2-1; 10 nucleotides align to TRBD2. The CDR3 is 16 amino acids. Germline-derived CDR1 and CDR2 are SGHRS and YFSETQ. The V and J ends lost 4 bases and 2 bases, in that order; junction bases with no gene match: 6. In nucleotides, the CDR3 is TGCGCCAGCAGCCCTCGGACTAGCGGCCCCTACAATGAGCAGTTCTTC. Translating it yields CASSPRTSGPYNEQFF.

The J gene is TRBJ1-6, the V gene TRBV6-5; tentatively, D is TRBD1 (6 bases). Per germline, CDR1 MNHEY and CDR2 SVGAGI. Trimming removed 3 bases from V and 8 bases from J, with 14 bases in between. The CDR3 totals 15 residues. CDR3 in amino acids: CASSYRAGVDSPLHF. In DNA form, the CDR3 reads TGTGCCAGCAGTTATAGGGCAGGGGTTGATTCACCCCTCCACTTT.

The gene calls are TRBV28 and TRBJ2-7; perhaps TRBD1 as D (6 bases). Trimming removed 3 bases from V and 2 bases from J, with 14 bases in between. The germline CDR1 and CDR2 sequences are MDHEN and SYDVKM. There are 15 residues in the CDR3. CDR3 nucleotide sequence: TGTGCCAGCAGTTTTCGGCAGGGGATAACCTACGAGCAGTACTTC. This translates into CASSFRQGITYEQYF.

This chain links TRBV18 with TRBJ1-5; D might be TRBD1 (6 bases). The length of the CDR3 is 16 residues. Germline CDR1 reads KGHSH; CDR2 reads LQKENI. Trimming pared 5 bases from V and 0 bases from J, leaving 14 bases between. CDR3 loop: CASSNKDRNSNQPQHF. In DNA form, the CDR3 reads TGTGCCAGCTCAAACAAGGACAGAAATAGCAATCAGCCCCAGCATTTT.

The V gene is TRBV7-2, the J gene TRBJ2-1; 7 nucleotides match TRBD1. The CDR3 runs 15 residues. Germline CDR1 SGHTA, CDR2 FQGNSA. Trimming cost V 1 base and J 1 base; bases outside gene matches: 1. The CDR3 is CASSLVTGSYNEQFF. The CDR3 DNA follows: TGTGCCAGCAGCTTAGTGACAGGGTCCTACAATGAGCAGTTCTTC. Full variable domain (missing parts from reference TRBV7-2 and TRBJ2-1): GAGVSQSPSNKVTEKGKDVELRCDPISGHTALYWYRQSLGQGLEFLIYFQGNSAPDKSGLPSDRFSAERTGGSVSTLTIQRTQQEDSAVYLCASSLVTGSYNEQFFGPGTRLTVL.

This chain's CDR3 is CASSSEYVDGYTF. The DNA for the CDR3 is TGCGCCAGCAGCTCCGAGTATGTCGATGGCTACACCTTC. V gene TRBV5-1 combines with J gene TRBJ1-2; D is uncertain. Trimming stripped 3 bases from V and 6 bases from J, with 12 bases between. Germline-derived CDR1 and CDR2 are SGHRS and YFSETQ. The CDR3 has 13 residues.

The rearrangement uses TRBV6-2 or TRBV6-3 and TRBJ2-7; 7 nucleotides agree with TRBD1. J was trimmed by 5 bases and V by 2 bases; bases with no gene match: 12. Germline V lookup: CDR1 MNHEY, CDR2 SVGEGT. There are 16 residues in the CDR3. CDR3 nucleotide sequence: TGTGCCAGCAGTTACCCAAACGGACAGGTGGGCCACGAGCAGTACTTC. As protein: CASSYPNGQVGHEQYF.

This clone was observed a few times. V usage is TRBV28 and J usage is TRBJ1-4; 10 bases agree with TRBD1. This CDR3 comprises 14 residues. Germline CDR1 MDHEN, CDR2 SYDVKM. The J segment lost 8 bases and the V segment lost 4 bases, leaving 4 bases of the junction unmatched. The CDR3 protein is CASSWDRGDEKLFF. CDR3 sequence (DNA): TGTGCCAGCAGTTGGGACAGGGGAGACGAAAAACTGTTTTTT.

V usage is TRBV5-1 and J usage is TRBJ2-2, with a weak D call TRBD1 (5 bases). Germline-derived CDR1 and CDR2 are SGHRS and YFSETQ. Trimming cost V 2 bases and J 5 bases, with 13 bases left between them. This CDR3 has 15 residues. This chain's CDR3 is CASSFMGRETGELFF. The CDR3 coding sequence is TGCGCCAGCAGCTTTATGGGGCGCGAGACCGGGGAGCTGTTTTTT.

The chain has TRBV7-9 and TRBJ1-2; 7 bases match TRBD1. The CDR3 is 14 amino acids. Losses at the gene ends were 2 bases for V and 4 bases for J; bases not matched to a gene: 4. The V gene's germline CDR1 is SEHNR and CDR2 FQNEAQ (reference sequence). Written as DNA, the CDR3 is TGTGCCAGCAGCTTACCCACAGGGGTCTATGGCTACACCTTC. Its translation: CASSLPTGVYGYTF.